The source of this TCR beta chain is a study of blood T cell repertoires in COVID-19. Study-level background: Whether acute or convalescent, the COVID-19 samples came from the United States, Italy and Spain. T cells, B-cell-depleted T cells, or PBMCs provided the cDNA or gDNA that served as material.

The repertoire was sequenced with immunoSEQ multiplex PCR; TCRdb's copy has only in-frame clones and lacks some. The table lists 150,000 to 200,000 clones, around 90% of them singletons. The table lists this clone with a count of one. Specimen: peripheral blood. The source is a man aged 55 to 70 with acute or convalescent COVID-19.

In DNA, the CDR3 is TGCGCCAGCAGCCAGGGGGCGTCCTATAATTCACCCCTCCACTTT. This sequence encodes CASSQGASYNSPLHF. The rearrangement uses TRBV5-1 and TRBJ1-6, with 8 bases lining up with TRBD1. The trim removed 4 bases at V and 1 base at J, leaving 1 base unmatched. CDR1 is SGHRS, CDR2 YFSETQ, per germline. CDR3 size: 15 residues.